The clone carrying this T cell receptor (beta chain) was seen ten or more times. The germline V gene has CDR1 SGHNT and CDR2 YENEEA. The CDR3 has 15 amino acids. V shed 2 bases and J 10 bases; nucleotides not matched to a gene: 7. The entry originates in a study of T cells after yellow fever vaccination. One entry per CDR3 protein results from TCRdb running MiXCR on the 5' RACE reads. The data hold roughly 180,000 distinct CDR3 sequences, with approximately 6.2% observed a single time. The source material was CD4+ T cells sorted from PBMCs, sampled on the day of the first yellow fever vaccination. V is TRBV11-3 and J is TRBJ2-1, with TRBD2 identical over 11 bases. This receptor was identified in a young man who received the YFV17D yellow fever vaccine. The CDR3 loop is CASSLLAGGLGEQFF. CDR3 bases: TGTGCCAGCAGCTTATTAGCGGGGGGGCTGGGCGAGCAGTTCTTC.